This TCR beta chain comes out of a study of patients and donors after allogeneic stem cell transplantation. MiXCR, run by TCRdb on the RT-PCR reads, gives a single entry per CDR3 protein. Among about a million distinct CDR3 sequences listed, 15% to 20% were seen once. Germline V gives CDR1 GTSNPN, CDR2 SVGIG (reference sequence). The ends lost 4 bases at V and 6 bases at J; junction bases unmatched: 2. This CDR3 comprises 13 residues. This clonotype was seen a handful of times. The chain carries TRBV30 and TRBJ1-6, with 8 bases aligning to TRBD1. The TCR comes from a human donor who was either an allogeneic HSCT recipient or a stem cell or donor lymphocyte infusion donor (not recorded which). It is not recorded whose cells these are; they may come from a transplant donor. The sequenced sample was blood, either unsorted or a sorted T cell fraction (not recorded which). CDR3 coding DNA: TGTGCCTGGAACCAGGGGGCTAATTCACCCCTCCACTTT. Protein sequence: CAWNQGANSPLHF.